The 10 T cell receptor beta chains below all came from one sample that was sequenced in a study of low-dose radiotherapy and immunotherapy resistance in tumors. Primers used for first-strand cDNA, a TRAV- and TRBV-specific set, covered both alpha and beta chains. TCR amplification involved about 20 PCR cycles with a constant-region primer and V-primer adapter. TCRdb itself ran the reads through MiXCR, one entry per CDR3 protein. The profile covers around 83,000 distinct CDR3 sequences, with 18% appearing a single time and 5.5% to 6% taken by the ten largest. This sample's time point: before trial treatment. The sample was PBMCs, taken before treatment. The source is a male donor with prostate cancer.

This clonotype was observed at least ten times. This chain uses TRBV5-1 with TRBJ2-7; D is possibly TRBD1 (6 bases). The germline CDR1 and CDR2 sequences are SGHRS and YFSETQ. CDR3 size: 15 residues. V lost 1 base and J lost 2, with 13 bases in between. The CDR3 DNA reads as TGCGCCAGCAGCTTGTTTACAGGGAGTGCCTACGAGCAGTACTTC. It translates to CASSLFTGSAYEQYF.

This clonotype was recorded many times. The chain is built from TRBV6-2 or TRBV6-3 and TRBJ1-5, with D perhaps TRBD1 (5 bases). The CDR3 consists of 13 residues. Germline CDR1 and CDR2: MNHEY and SVGEGT. Trimming pared 7 bases from V and 7 bases from J, leaving 14 bases between. The CDR3 bases are TGTGCCAGCACGGTTGGGGGGTACCAGCCCCAGCATTTT. Translating it yields CASTVGGYQPQHF.

In its sample, this clonotype was seen a few times. The chain employs TRBV7-2 and TRBJ2-3; perhaps D is TRBD1 or TRBD2 (5 bases each). Trimming removed 5 bases at V and 4 bases at J, with 19 bases between. The CDR3 covers 16 residues. Germline V gene sequence: CDR1 SGHTA, CDR2 FQGNSA. The CDR3 loop reads CASSPRDRGRADTQYF. For the CDR3, the DNA is TGTGCCAGCAGCCCCCGGGACCGCGGTCGGGCAGATACGCAGTATTTT.

The chain employs TRBV5-5 and TRBJ2-1; D tentatively fits TRBD1 or TRBD2 (5 bases each). V lost 1 base to trimming and J lost 9 bases, with 8 bases between them. This CDR3 has 12 amino acids. Germline-derived CDR1 and CDR2 are SGHKS and YYEKEE (reference sequence). The CDR3 loop reads CASSLYGGEQFF. CDR3 sequence (DNA): TGTGCCAGCAGCTTGTATGGGGGTGAGCAGTTCTTC.

There are many counts of this clonotype. This sequence joins TRBV3-1 and TRBJ2-3; D perhaps matches TRBD2 (5 bases). Deletions cut 5 bases from V and 1 base from J, with 19 bases between. This CDR3 has 17 amino acids. CDR1 and CDR2 from the germline V gene are LGHDT and YNNKEL (reference sequence). CDR3 sequence (DNA): TGTGCCAGCAGCTCCGTGGGAGAGACTGTGGGCACAGATACGCAGTATTTT. It specifies CASSSVGETVGTDTQYF.

The sample holds many counts of this clonotype. For the CDR3, the DNA is TGCAGCGTTGGAGTATCAGATACGCAGTATTTT. Amino acid sequence: CSVGVSDTQYF. This sequence joins TRBV29-1 and TRBJ2-3; D is undetermined. This CDR3 region has 11 residues. The V gene's germline CDR1 is SQVTM and CDR2 ANQGSEA. Trimming cost V 4 bases and J 4 bases, with 6 bases left between them.

There are many counts of this clonotype. J is TRBJ2-1 and V is TRBV12-3 or TRBV12-4; D uncertain. Trimming took off 7 bases at V and 3 bases at J, with 16 bases between the two ends. The CDR3 extends over 15 amino acids. DNA for the CDR3: TGTGCCAGCAAAGAAGTCCCAGCCCTCTACAATGAGCAGTTCTTC. This translates into CASKEVPALYNEQFF.

This clonotype was seen at least ten times. The chain uses TRBV9 and TRBJ2-7; the match to TRBD1 covers 10 bases. This CDR3 comprises 14 residues. Trimming removed 4 bases from V and 6 bases from J; junction bases left unmatched: 7. The germline V gene encodes CDR1 SGDLS and CDR2 YYNGEE. CDR3 residues: CASSSGQGHGEQYF. The CDR3 DNA is TGTGCCAGCAGCTCGGGACAGGGGCATGGCGAGCAGTACTTC.

Of note for this clonotype: A read error likely explains this, since a far larger clone differs by one base. The gene calls are TRBV27 and TRBJ2-7; a possible D gene is TRBD2 (5 bases). Germline values: CDR1 MNHEY, CDR2 SMNVEV (reference sequence). The length of the CDR3 is 14 residues. The CDR3 sequence: CATSGPGGNYEQYF. The CDR3 bases are TGTGCCACCAGTGGTCCCGGAGGAAACTACGAGCAGTACTTC.

The chain links TRBV2 to TRBJ2-6, with a possible D match to TRBD1 (6 bases). The CDR3 runs to 15 residues. CDR1 is SNHLY and CDR2 is FYNNEI in the germline V gene. With 2 bases removed from V and 2 bases from J, the gap between germline ends came to 7 bases. As DNA, the CDR3 is TGTGCCAGCAGTGAAAGGACAGCTGGGGCCAACGTCCTGACTTTC. Its protein is CASSERTAGANVLTF.